These 14 T cell receptor beta chains share one sample of origin, sequenced in a study of radiotherapy plus CTLA-4 blockade in lung cancer. The protocol was immunoSEQ multiplex PCR, while the TCRdb copy is restricted to in-frame clones and leaves out a portion. Among over 85,000 clones listed, 70% to 90% were seen once. Sequenced here: peripheral blood, sampled from a patient treated with radiotherapy plus ipilimumab. These receptors were obtained from a human donor with non-small cell lung cancer that progressed on radiotherapy plus ipilimumab.

This chain joins TRBV5-6 and TRBJ1-4, with TRBD1 identical over 7 bases. Germline V lookup: CDR1 SGHDT, CDR2 YYEEEE. This CDR3 has 14 amino acids. The V gene end was trimmed by 0 bases and the J gene end by 7 bases; junction bases not matched to a gene: 3. Here the CDR3 DNA reads TGTGCCAGCAGCTTGGACAGGGGTGGTGAAAAACTGTTTTTT. Its translation is CASSLDRGGEKLFF.

V is TRBV10-1 and J is TRBJ1-2; D unclear. The V gene lost 4 bases and the J gene lost 5 bases, with 5 bases spanning the gap. The germline V gene has CDR1 WNHNN and CDR2 SYGVQD (reference sequence). The CDR3 length is 11 residues. CDR3 sequence (DNA): TGCGCCAGCAGTGTATTGTATGGCTACACCTTC. Translation gives CASSVLYGYTF.

V and J are TRBV4-1 and TRBJ2-2; D is uncertain. Germline V gene sequence: CDR1 MGHRA, CDR2 YSYEKL. Trimming took off 4 bases at V and 1 base at J, with 10 bases between the two ends. The CDR3 has 15 residues. CDR3 sequence reads: CASSLRTENTGELFF. In DNA, the CDR3 is TGCGCCAGCAGCCTCAGGACCGAGAACACCGGGGAGCTGTTTTTT.

The chain uses TRBV2 and TRBJ2-3, with D perhaps TRBD1 (5 bases). CDR3 length: 15 residues. Between the trimmed V and J ends, which lost 6 bases and 4 bases, there was a span of 17 bases. CDR1 and CDR2 from the germline V gene are SNHLY and FYNNEI. CDR3 sequence reads: CASRRSGFSPDTQYF. Written as DNA, the CDR3 is TGTGCCAGCAGGAGGTCAGGGTTCAGTCCAGATACGCAGTATTTT.

The chain is built from TRBV11-2 and TRBJ1-4; 8 nucleotides agree with TRBD1. The CDR3 consists of 17 residues. Germline CDR1 and CDR2: SGHAT and FQNNGV. The V and J ends lost 6 bases and 5 bases, in that order; junction bases with no gene match: 14. The CDR3 DNA is TGTGCCAGCAGACGAGGACAGGGACGGGGGGAGAATGAAAAACTGTTTTTT. Protein sequence: CASRRGQGRGENEKLFF.

This chain uses TRBV4-2 with TRBJ2-2; 7 bases are shared with TRBD2. The CDR3 runs 16 residues. The junction had 5 bases not matched to a gene; V was cut back by 2 bases and J by 2 bases. Germline V gene data show CDR1 as LGHNA and CDR2 as YNFKEQ. The CDR3 bases are TGTGCCAGCAGCCAATTTGGCGGGAGTAACACCGGGGAGCTGTTTTTT. Its translation is CASSQFGGSNTGELFF.

The CDR3 DNA reads as TGTGCCAGCAGTTCGACTAGCATAGCCTACGAGCAGTACTTC. It yields the protein CASSSTSIAYEQYF. The chain has TRBV2 and TRBJ2-7; the match to TRBD2 covers 7 bases. The germline V gene has CDR1 SNHLY and CDR2 FYNNEI. This CDR3 contains 14 residues. V shed 5 bases and J 2 bases; nucleotides not matched to a gene: 6. Complete variable domain (other parts from reference TRBV2 and TRBJ2-7): EPEVTQTPSHQVTQMGQEVILRCVPISNHLYFYWYRQILGQKVEFLVSFYNNEISEKSEIFDDQFSVERPDGSNFTLKIRSTKLEDSAMYFCASSSTSIAYEQYFGPGTRLTVT.

J is TRBJ1-1 and V is TRBV13; D is unclear. The CDR3 contains 13 residues. Germline CDR1 is PRHDT and CDR2 is FYEKMQ (reference sequence). The V end was cut by 5 bases, the J end by 3 bases, with 10 bases between. The chain's CDR3 is CASSLGLDTEAFF. CDR3 sequence (DNA): TGTGCCAGCAGCCTGGGGTTGGACACTGAAGCTTTCTTT.

The chain has TRBV11-2 and TRBJ1-1, with 7 positions matching TRBD1. V lost 0 bases to trimming and J lost 3 bases; unmatched junction nucleotides: 7. The germline V gene encodes CDR1 SGHAT and CDR2 FQNNGV. The CDR3 contains 16 residues. In DNA form, the CDR3 reads TGTGCCAGCAGCTTAGAAAGGGGGCACTTGTACACTGAAGCTTTCTTT. It translates to CASSLERGHLYTEAFF. Variable domain in full (rest from reference TRBV11-2 and TRBJ1-1): EAGVAQSPRYKIIEKRQSVAFWCNPISGHATLYWYQQILGQGPKLLIQFQNNGVVDDSQLPKDRFSAERLKGVDSTLKIQPAKLEDSAVYLCASSLERGHLYTEAFFGQGTRLTVV.

This chain connects TRBV7-9 to TRBJ1-1; possibly TRBD1 for D (5 bases). With 7 bases removed from V and 3 bases from J, the gap between germline ends came to 12 bases. CDR3 length: 13 residues. CDR1 SEHNR and CDR2 FQNEAQ come from the germline V gene (reference sequence). The CDR3 is CASNKRGDTEAFF. The CDR3 DNA reads TGTGCCAGCAACAAAAGAGGGGACACTGAAGCTTTCTTT.

The genes are TRBV19 and TRBJ2-1, with D possibly being TRBD2 (6 bases). Between the trimmed V and J ends, which lost 6 bases and 1 base, there was a span of 16 bases. The CDR3 sequence is 16 residues long. Germline lookup yields CDR1 LNHDA and CDR2 SQIVND (reference sequence). For the CDR3, the DNA is TGTGCCAGTAGCCGCCCCGCCGGGACTTCCTACAATGAGCAGTTCTTC. It codes for CASSRPAGTSYNEQFF.

The CDR3 here is CASSVAGGPYNEQFF. The CDR3 DNA reads TGTGCCAGCAGCGTAGCGGGAGGTCCCTACAATGAGCAGTTCTTC. This chain joins TRBV9 and TRBJ2-1, with 7 bases identical to TRBD2. With 0 bases clipped from V and 2 bases from J, the junction kept 2 bases outside the gene matches. The CDR3 consists of 15 residues. Germline V CDR1 and CDR2: SGDLS, YYNGEE.

The rearrangement links TRBV6-1 to TRBJ2-2; D gene unclear. Between the trimmed V and J ends, which lost 7 bases and 0 bases, there was a span of 9 bases. The V gene's germline CDR1 is MNHNS and CDR2 SASEGT. This CDR3 comprises 14 residues. Written as DNA, the CDR3 is TGTGCCAGCAAGTTGCTCGCGAACACCGGGGAGCTGTTTTTT. This sequence encodes CASKLLANTGELFF.

The chain employs TRBV9 and TRBJ2-2, with a tentative D call TRBD2 (6 bases). CDR1 and CDR2 (germline): SGDLS, YYNGEE. V dropped 4 bases and J dropped 5 bases, with 9 bases sitting between them. The length of the CDR3 is 13 residues. CDR3 DNA sequence: TGTGCCAGCAGCACGAGCGGGACCGGGGAGCTGTTTTTT. The encoded protein is CASSTSGTGELFF.